These T cell receptor beta chains were read from a single sample in a study of T cells in localized non-small cell lung cancer. Libraries were prepared by immunoSEQ multiplex PCR; TCRdb keeps only in-frame clonotypes and omits some of them. Among 5,400 or so clones, less than 85% were seen once, and the ten largest hold roughly 8.6%. The sample consisted of PBMCs, taken before any cancer treatment. The receptors here all came from a woman between 40 and 69 years old with stage II lung adenocarcinoma. The CDR3 runs from the conserved cysteine through the conserved F or W. D genes are given only for firm matches. Only part of the rows carry a size: once, few, many, or a class if the clone is expanded.

TRBV7-9	NA	NA	TRBJ1-2	TGTGCCAGCACCTTAGAGCAGCGGCCGGGCTATGGCTACACCTTC	CASTLEQRPGYGYTF
TRBV5-1	once	NA	TRBJ2-5	TGCGCCAGCAGCTCCGGACGGACCCAAGAGACCCAGTACTTC	CASSSGRTQETQYF
TRBV4-3	NA	TRBD1	TRBJ1-3	TGCGCCAGCAGCCAAGGCTGGACAGGCCTCTCAGGAAACACCATATATTTT	CASSQGWTGLSGNTIYF
TRBV9	NA	NA	TRBJ2-2	TGTGCCAGCAGCGTAGAAGGGCAGATCACCGGGGAGCTGTTTTTT	CASSVEGQITGELFF
TRBV7-2	NA	NA	TRBJ1-1	TGTGCCAGCAGCTTCAAAGGCGGCACTGAAGCTTTCTTT	CASSFKGGTEAFF
TRBV4-3	once	NA	TRBJ1-1	TGCGCCAGCAGCCAATCCGGGAACACTGAAGCTTTCTTT	CASSQSGNTEAFF
TRBV28	NA	NA	TRBJ2-3	TGTGCCACCCGATTGGATACGCAGTATTTT	CATRLDTQYF
TRBV7-9	few	NA	TRBJ1-1	TGTGCCAGCAGCTCCGTTACAGGGTCCAAAGCTTTCTTT	CASSSVTGSKAFF
TRBV9	NA	NA	TRBJ2-1	TGTGCCAGCAGTACGGGTAATCTGGAGCAGTTCTTC	CASSTGNLEQFF
TRBV19	NA	TRBD1	TRBJ1-5	TGTGCCAGTAGTGATGGACAGGACGAGAGCAATCAGCCCCAGCATTTT	CASSDGQDESNQPQHF
TRBV19	NA	NA	TRBJ1-1	TGTGCCAGTAAGGATGGCGACACTGAAGCTTTCTTT	CASKDGDTEAFF
TRBV28	NA	NA	TRBJ1-1	TGTGCCAGCAGTCCGCAGACGGGTCGGAACACTGAAGCTTTCTTT	CASSPQTGRNTEAFF
TRBV28	NA	NA	TRBJ2-1	TGTGCCAGCAGCACCACCGGGACTGGCTTTACCGGTGAGCAGTTCTTC	CASSTTGTGFTGEQFF
TRBV2	NA	NA	TRBJ1-2	TGTGCCAGCAGGCCCGGGGGGGCAGCAAACTATGGCTACACCTTC	CASRPGGAANYGYTF
TRBV7-9	NA	TRBD1	TRBJ1-1	TGTGCCAGCAGCTTGATGGACAGGAGCACTGAAGCTTTCTTT	CASSLMDRSTEAFF
TRBV6-5	NA	NA	TRBJ2-4	TGTGCCAGCAGGGACGGAGTAGCCAAAAACATTCAGTACTTC	CASRDGVAKNIQYF
TRBV9	few	NA	TRBJ1-1	TGTGCCAGCAGCGCGGGGACGGAGAGTTCGGGTGAAGCTTTCTTT	CASSAGTESSGEAFF
TRBV6-1	NA	TRBD1	TRBJ2-7	TGTGCCAGCAGTTCGACAGGGGCCTACGAGCAGTACTTC	CASSSTGAYEQYF
TRBV15	large	TRBD1	TRBJ1-2	TGTGCCACCAGCAGAGATCGGACAGGGACAAACTATGGCTACACCTTC	CATSRDRTGTNYGYTF
TRBV6-1	NA	NA	TRBJ1-2	TGTGCCAGCAGTGACGGTCCAATTCGGAACGTCGACTATGGCTACACCTTC	CASSDGPIRNVDYGYTF
TRBV11-3	NA	NA	TRBJ2-2	TGTGCCAGCAGCTTAGAAGGGGTCGGGGAGCTGTTTTTT	CASSLEGVGELFF
TRBV6-5	NA	NA	TRBJ2-6	TGTGCCAGCACGGACTCTGGGGCCAACGTCCTGACTTTC	CASTDSGANVLTF
TRBV7-2	NA	NA	TRBJ2-3	TGTGCCAGCAGCTTAGCGGGAGGAGTACGTAAAACAGATACGCAGTATTTT	CASSLAGGVRKTDTQYF
TRBV13	NA	NA	TRBJ1-5	TGTGCCAGCAGCTTAAACGGGCAGCCCCAGCATTTT	CASSLNGQPQHF
TRBV30	NA	NA	TRBJ1-4	TGTGCCTGGAGGACGGTGGGCAGGGGCCGGGCTAATGAAAAACTGTTTTTT	CAWRTVGRGRANEKLFF
TRBV7-8	NA	NA	TRBJ1-1	TGTGCCAGCAGCTTAGGTGGGGGCACTGAAGCTTTCTTT	CASSLGGGTEAFF
TRBV7-3	NA	NA	TRBJ2-3	TGTGCCAGCAGCCCTACAGGGTTCTCAGATACGCAGTATTTT	CASSPTGFSDTQYF
TRBV19	NA	NA	TRBJ2-7	TGTGCCAGTAGTATAACCTCCAAAGGCGAGCAGTACTTC	CASSITSKGEQYF
TRBV7-6	NA	TRBD1	TRBJ2-1	TGTGCCAGCAGTCCGGGAACCACGGGACAGGCCTTTTACAATGAGCAGTTCTTC	CASSPGTTGQAFYNEQFF
TRBV13	NA	NA	TRBJ1-4	TGTGCCAGCAGCTTAGGGGACAGAAATGAAAAACTGTTTTTT	CASSLGDRNEKLFF
TRBV19	NA	NA	TRBJ1-2	TGTGCCAGTAGTATAGAGGGGACGGGGGACCTCTATGGCTACACCTTC	CASSIEGTGDLYGYTF